One sample yielded the 16 T cell receptor beta chains listed below, sequenced in a study of blood T cell repertoires in COVID-19. Generated by immunoSEQ multiplex PCR, the TCRdb table keeps only in-frame clones and is missing some. This table has fewer than 300,000 clones, around 90% appearing once. Sequencing used PBMCs or T cells enriched from blood (not recorded which). Receptors were obtained from a woman aged 35 to 49 with acute COVID-19.

The V gene is TRBV4-1, the J gene TRBJ1-1, with no clear D. Trimming shortened V by 0 bases and J by 10 bases, and 12 bases separated the two germline ends. Germline-derived CDR1 and CDR2 are MGHRA and YSYEKL. The CDR3 totals 13 residues. CDR3: CASSQEKGRVAFF. Written as DNA, the CDR3 is TGCGCCAGCAGCCAAGAAAAAGGGAGAGTAGCTTTCTTT.

This clone showed up just once. V gene TRBV6-5 combines with J gene TRBJ2-1; 7 bases are a match to TRBD2. CDR3 size: 14 residues. Germline CDR1 is MNHEY and CDR2 is SVGAGI. J lost 9 bases, V lost 0 bases, and 5 bases had no gene match. The CDR3: CASSYSPGRGEQFF. The CDR3 nucleotides are TGTGCCAGCAGTTACTCGCCAGGGAGGGGTGAGCAGTTCTTC.

In its sample, this clone was seen once. The V call is TRBV15, the J call TRBJ2-5, with 10 bases fitting TRBD1. Unmatched junction bases numbered 0, after V lost 6 bases and J lost 2 bases. Germline V gene lookup returns CDR1 LNHNV and CDR2 YYDKDF (reference sequence). CDR3 length equals 13 residues. DNA of the CDR3: TGTGCCACCAGGGACAGGGGGCAAGAGACCCAGTACTTC. Its protein is CATRDRGQETQYF. Based on the CDR3 plus reference TRBV15 and TRBJ2-5, the full variable domain is DAMVIQNPRYQVTQFGKPVTLSCSQTLNHNVMYWYQQKSSQAPKLLFHYYDKDFNNEADTPDNFQSRRPNTSFCFLDIRSPGLGDTAMYLCATRDRGQETQYFGPGTRLLVL.

This sequence joins TRBV4-1 and TRBJ1-5; D is unresolved. The CDR3 has 15 amino acids. Trimming stripped 1 base from V and 6 bases from J, with 13 bases between. Germline lookup yields CDR1 MGHRA and CDR2 YSYEKL. The CDR3 loop reads CASSQGGGGGQPQHF. CDR3 DNA: TGCGCCAGCAGCCAAGGAGGAGGAGGCGGTCAGCCCCAGCATTTT.

CDR3 nucleotides: TGTGCCAGCAGCCCCCCAATGGGGGACTTACAGTATTTT. Translated: CASSPPMGDLQYF. The V gene is TRBV5-4, the J gene TRBJ2-3; TRBD2 might be the D (6 bases). Between the trimmed V and J ends, which lost 4 bases and 12 bases, there was a span of 18 bases. Germline V lookup: CDR1 SGHNT, CDR2 YYREEE (reference sequence). The CDR3 totals 13 residues. The full variable domain, completed using reference TRBV5-4 and TRBJ2-3, is ETGVTQSPTHLIKTRGQQVTLRCSSQSGHNTVSWYQQALGQGPQFIFQYYREEENGRGNFPPRFSGLQFPNYSSELNVNALELDDSALYLCASSPPMGDLQYFGPGTRLTVL.

This clone was found once. The J gene is TRBJ2-2, the V gene TRBV5-4, with 10 bases lining up with TRBD1. CDR1 SGHNT and CDR2 YYREEE come from the germline V gene (reference sequence). The junction had 6 bases not matched to a gene; V was cut back by 3 bases and J by 7 bases. The CDR3 length is 15 residues. In DNA form, the CDR3 reads TGTGCCAGCAGCTCCCGGGACAGGGGTCACGGGGAGCTGTTTTTT. Amino acid sequence: CASSSRDRGHGELFF.

This chain uses TRBV9 with TRBJ1-4; no clear D gene. The CDR3 covers 14 residues. V gave up 4 bases and J gave up 8 bases, with 15 bases separating them. The V gene's germline CDR1 is SGDLS and CDR2 YYNGEE. The CDR3 DNA is TGTGCCAGCAGCCAAGGAGGGCTAGGGGAAAAACTGTTTTTT. Its protein product is CASSQGGLGEKLFF. Complete variable domain (other parts from reference TRBV9 and TRBJ1-4): DSGVTQTPKHLITATGQRVTLRCSPRSGDLSVYWYQQSLDQGLQFLIQYYNGEERAKGNILERFSAQQFPDLHSELNLSSLELGDSALYFCASSQGGLGEKLFFGSGTQLSVL.

CDR3 in DNA: TGTGCCAGCAGTTTCTACCCCTACGAGCAGTACTTC. Encoded protein: CASSFYPYEQYF. The V call is TRBV28, the J call TRBJ2-7; D gene ambiguous. Germline CDR1 MDHEN, CDR2 SYDVKM. The CDR3 consists of 12 residues. Trimming took 3 bases from V and 2 from J, leaving 5 bases between them.

The chain joins TRBV5-1 to TRBJ1-1; D unresolved. The CDR3 runs 14 residues. The ends were cut back, 1 base at V and 0 bases at J, with 7 bases in the middle. Germline CDR1 SGHRS, CDR2 YFSETQ. CDR3 sequence (DNA): TGCGCCAGCAGCTTGTCCGGGTTGAACACTGAAGCTTTCTTT. This gives the protein CASSLSGLNTEAFF.

The chain recombines TRBV7-3 with TRBJ2-3, with 11 bases that match TRBD2. Germline values: CDR1 SGHTA, CDR2 FQGTGA. The CDR3 sequence is 16 residues long. V was clipped by 5 bases and J by 0 bases; unmatched bases: 4. The DNA for the CDR3 is TGTGCCAGCAGCCCGGGGACTAGCGGTAGCACAGATACGCAGTATTTT. Translated: CASSPGTSGSTDTQYF.

A single count supports this clone. The chain employs TRBV2 and TRBJ1-2; D is possibly TRBD1 (5 bases). From germline, CDR1 is SNHLY and CDR2 FYNNEI. V gave up 7 bases and J gave up 2 bases, with 14 bases separating them. CDR3 length equals 14 residues. CDR3: CASTFRGGNYGYTF. In DNA form, the CDR3 reads TGTGCCAGCACCTTCCGGGGGGGGAACTATGGCTACACCTTC.

This chain joins TRBV6-5 and TRBJ2-5; weak D call: TRBD2 (6 bases). Germline V CDR1 and CDR2: MNHEY, SVGAGI. This CDR3 is 14 amino acids long. Trimming removed 5 bases from V and 4 bases from J, with 14 bases in between. The CDR3 nucleotides read TGTGCCAGCAGTCAGTTGGGGGGAGTAGAGACCCAGTACTTC. Residues: CASSQLGGVETQYF.

This clone was seen only a few times. The chain combines TRBV5-6 with TRBJ1-1, with no clear D. The CDR3 has 16 residues. The germline V gene has CDR1 SGHDT and CDR2 YYEEEE. V was pared by 2 bases and J by 0 bases, with 14 bases between. The DNA for the CDR3 is TGTGCCAGCAGCTTTGTCAGGCGCCCCATGAACACTGAAGCTTTCTTT. Translating gives CASSFVRRPMNTEAFF. Complete variable domain (other parts from reference TRBV5-6 and TRBJ1-1): DAGVTQSPTHLIKTRGQQVTLRCSPKSGHDTVSWYQQALGQGPQFIFQYYEEEERQRGNFPDRFSGHQFPNYSSELNVNALLLGDSALYLCASSFVRRPMNTEAFFGQGTRLTVV.

The table lists this clone with a count of one. This specimen includes other DNA sequences encoding the same CDR3. The rearrangement links TRBV18 to TRBJ2-5; 10 nucleotides line up with TRBD1. From germline, CDR1 is KGHSH and CDR2 LQKENI. V gave up 6 bases and J gave up 5 bases; unmatched junction bases: 3. The CDR3 runs 13 residues. CDR3 DNA: TGTGCCAGCTCGCCGGGACAGGGGGAGACCCAGTACTTC. Its protein is CASSPGQGETQYF.

The chain couples TRBV12-5 to TRBJ1-6; TRBD1 might be the D (5 bases). Between the trimmed V and J ends, which lost 5 bases and 10 bases, there was a span of 24 bases. Germline V gene data show CDR1 as LGHNT and CDR2 as FRNRAP. The CDR3 covers 17 residues. As DNA, the CDR3 is TGTGCTAGTGGTGTACGGTACCTTGGGGGGGAGCTATCACCCCTCCACTTT. It yields the protein CASGVRYLGGELSPLHF.

The chain links TRBV10-3 to TRBJ2-3, with no clear D. The CDR3 contains 18 residues. V lost 3 bases and J 0 bases, leaving 19 bases between the germline ends. The germline gives CDR1 ENHRY, CDR2 SYGVKD. This chain's CDR3 is CAISDIVAKTKSTDTQYF. The CDR3 nucleotides read TGTGCCATCAGTGACATCGTAGCCAAAACCAAAAGCACAGATACGCAGTATTTT.